Below are 3 T cell receptor beta chains sequenced from a single sample in a study of glioma-infiltrating T cells. Amplification of TCR alpha and beta CDR3 regions from RNA used iRepertoire nested multiplex PCR. TCRdb redid the calling of the multiplex PCR reads with MiXCR, one entry per CDR3 protein. The profile shows around 99,000 distinct CDR3 sequences, around a quarter of them singletons. The sequenced sample consisted of glioma tissue, nonneoplastic brain tissue, or PBMCs (not recorded which). Receptors were obtained from a human donor with low-grade glioma or glioblastoma, undergoing nonglioma brain surgery, or in good health (not recorded which).

With regard to this clonotype: This may be a read error, as it is one base from a much larger clone. The V call is TRBV29-1, the J call TRBJ2-7; D may be TRBD1 (6 bases). CDR1 and CDR2 (germline): SQVTM, ANQGSEA. The CDR3 is made up of 15 amino acids. V shed 4 bases and J shed 5 bases, with 21 bases lying between them. The CDR3 loop reads CSVVWGQAGDHEQYF. CDR3 nucleotides: TGCAGCGTTGTTTGGGGACAAGCTGGGGACCACGAGCAGTACTTC.

This clonotype has at least ten counts. The chain combines TRBV4-1 with TRBJ2-7; a weak D match, TRBD2 (6 bases). This CDR3 is 16 amino acids long. V lost 3 bases and J 3 bases, leaving 18 bases between the germline ends. Germline lookup yields CDR1 MGHRA and CDR2 YSYEKL. The CDR3 here is CASSHGTAVKGYEQYF. Written as DNA, the CDR3 is TGCGCCAGCAGCCACGGGACTGCCGTTAAGGGCTACGAGCAGTACTTC.

This clonotype was detected ten times or more. This chain joins TRBV6-2 or TRBV6-3 and TRBJ1-1; TRBD1 agrees at 8 bases. V shed 7 bases, J shed 5 bases, and the junction held 6 bases outside the gene matches. Looked up from germline, CDR1 is MNHEY and CDR2 is SVGEGT. The CDR3 length is 13 residues. The CDR3 is CASIGQGKTEAFF. In nucleotides, the CDR3 is TGTGCCAGCATTGGACAGGGTAAGACTGAAGCTTTCTTT.